This T cell receptor beta chain appears in the sequencing data of a study of PD-1 blockade in classical Hodgkin lymphoma. Each patient relapsed following autologous stem cell transplantation, and prior brentuximab vedotin exposure differed. Patients had relapsed/refractory classical Hodgkin lymphoma with complete response, partial response or progressive disease as best response. Repertoires were generated with immunoSEQ multiplex PCR, while TCRdb's copy carries only in-frame clones and drops some. Among about 94,000 clones, roughly 87% were seen once, and the ten largest hold approximately 12%. Whole-study findings and limits: Partial responders and progressors had significantly lower baseline TCR diversity.

Of note for this clone: What it binds is unknown.

The CDR3 covers 16 residues. Germline V lookup: CDR1 MDHEN, CDR2 SYDVKM. Trimming pared 6 bases from V and 2 bases from J, leaving 18 bases between. Sequencing used peripheral blood mononuclear cells (PBMCs), obtained before the second cycle of nivolumab. The V and J genes are TRBV28 and TRBJ2-3; no firm D call. This clonotype was obtained from a human donor with classical Hodgkin lymphoma. CDR3: CASSPLYQAFTDTQYF. For the CDR3, the DNA is TGTGCCAGCAGCCCTCTGTACCAGGCATTCACAGATACGCAGTATTTT.